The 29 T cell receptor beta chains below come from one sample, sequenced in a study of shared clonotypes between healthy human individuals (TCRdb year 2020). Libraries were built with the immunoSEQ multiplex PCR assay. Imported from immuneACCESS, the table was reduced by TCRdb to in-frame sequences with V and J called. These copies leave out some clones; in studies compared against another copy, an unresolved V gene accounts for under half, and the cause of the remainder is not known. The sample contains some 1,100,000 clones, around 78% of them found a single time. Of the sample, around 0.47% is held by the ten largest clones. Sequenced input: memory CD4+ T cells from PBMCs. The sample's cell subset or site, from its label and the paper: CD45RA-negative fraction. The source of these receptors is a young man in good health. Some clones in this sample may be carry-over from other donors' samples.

The CDR3 DNA reads TGCGCCAGCAGCGTAACCGGGACAGGGGACGGAGAGACCCAGTACTTC. Protein product: CASSVTGTGDGETQYF. This sequence joins TRBV5-1 and TRBJ2-5; 10 bases map to TRBD1. The CDR3 totals 16 residues. The germline V gene encodes CDR1 SGHRS and CDR2 YFSETQ. The V segment lost 4 bases and the J segment 4 bases; nucleotides outside the gene matches: 10.

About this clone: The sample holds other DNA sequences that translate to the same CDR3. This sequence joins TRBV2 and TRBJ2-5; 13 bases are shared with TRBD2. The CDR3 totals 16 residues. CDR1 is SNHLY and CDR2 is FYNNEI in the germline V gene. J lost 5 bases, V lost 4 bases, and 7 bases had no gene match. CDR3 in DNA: TGTGCCAGCAGTGTAGGACTAGCGGGAGTAGGTGAGACCCAGTACTTC. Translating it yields CASSVGLAGVGETQYF.

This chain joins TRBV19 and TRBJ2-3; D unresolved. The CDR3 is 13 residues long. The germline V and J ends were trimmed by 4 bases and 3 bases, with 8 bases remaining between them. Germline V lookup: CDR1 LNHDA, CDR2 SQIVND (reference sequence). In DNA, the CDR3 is TGTGCCAGTAGTAAGTTCGGGACAGATACGCAGTATTTT. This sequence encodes CASSKFGTDTQYF. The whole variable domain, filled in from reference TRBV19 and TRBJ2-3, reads DGGITQSPKYLFRKEGQNVTLSCEQNLNHDAMYWYRQDPGQGLRLIYYSQIVNDFQKGDIAEGYSVSREKKESFPLTVTSAQKNPTAFYLCASSKFGTDTQYFGPGTRLTVL.

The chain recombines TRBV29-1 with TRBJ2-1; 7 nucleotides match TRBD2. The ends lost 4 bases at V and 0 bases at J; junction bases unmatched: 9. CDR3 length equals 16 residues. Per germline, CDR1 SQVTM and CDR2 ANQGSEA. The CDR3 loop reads CSVVGGVSSSYNEQFF. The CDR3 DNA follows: TGCAGCGTTGTTGGGGGGGTCTCAAGCTCCTACAATGAGCAGTTCTTC.

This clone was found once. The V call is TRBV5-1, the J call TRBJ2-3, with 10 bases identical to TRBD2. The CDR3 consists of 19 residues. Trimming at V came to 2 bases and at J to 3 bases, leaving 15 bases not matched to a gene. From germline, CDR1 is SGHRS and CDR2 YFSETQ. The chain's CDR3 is CASSFRLAGDSVVTDTQYF. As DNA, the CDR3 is TGCGCCAGCAGCTTCAGGCTAGCGGGAGATTCCGTTGTGACAGATACGCAGTATTTT.

Written as DNA, the CDR3 is TGCGCCAGCAGTTTGGACGGAAACTACGAGCAGTACTTC. It is translated as CASSLDGNYEQYF. The chain uses TRBV10-1 and TRBJ2-7; D remains ambiguous. The CDR3 is 13 amino acids. The V gene lost 5 bases and the J gene lost 3 bases, with 11 bases spanning the gap. Germline lookup yields CDR1 WNHNN and CDR2 SYGVQD (reference sequence).

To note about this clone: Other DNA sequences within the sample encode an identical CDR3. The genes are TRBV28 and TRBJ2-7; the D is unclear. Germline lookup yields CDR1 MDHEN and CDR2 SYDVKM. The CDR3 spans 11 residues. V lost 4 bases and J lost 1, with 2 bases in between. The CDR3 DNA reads TGTGCCAGCAGTTCATCCTACGAGCAGTACTTC. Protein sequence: CASSSSYEQYF.

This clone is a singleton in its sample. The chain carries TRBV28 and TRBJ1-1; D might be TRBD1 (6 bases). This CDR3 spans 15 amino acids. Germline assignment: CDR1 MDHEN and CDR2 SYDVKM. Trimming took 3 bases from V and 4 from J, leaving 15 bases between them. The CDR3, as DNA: TGTGCCAGCAGTTTCACTGGCAGGGGAGGCACTGAAGCTTTCTTT. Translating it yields CASSFTGRGGTEAFF.

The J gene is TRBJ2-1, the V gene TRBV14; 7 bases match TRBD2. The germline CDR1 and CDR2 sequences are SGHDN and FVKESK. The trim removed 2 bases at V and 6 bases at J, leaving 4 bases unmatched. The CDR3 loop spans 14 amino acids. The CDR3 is CASSQTRLANEQFF. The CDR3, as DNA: TGTGCCAGCAGCCAAACCCGACTAGCCAATGAGCAGTTCTTC.

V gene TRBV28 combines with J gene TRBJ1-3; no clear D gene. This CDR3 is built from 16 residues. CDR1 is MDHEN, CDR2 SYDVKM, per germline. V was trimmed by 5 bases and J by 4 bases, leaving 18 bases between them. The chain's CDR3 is CASSTMDGTYGNTIYF. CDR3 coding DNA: TGTGCCAGCAGTACCATGGACGGAACCTACGGAAACACCATATATTTT.

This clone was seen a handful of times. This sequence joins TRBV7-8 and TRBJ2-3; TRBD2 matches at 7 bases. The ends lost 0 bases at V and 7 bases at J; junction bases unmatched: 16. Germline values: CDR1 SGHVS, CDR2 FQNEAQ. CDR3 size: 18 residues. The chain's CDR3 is CASSLADSGTGLSYTQYF. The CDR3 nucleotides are TGTGCCAGCAGCTTAGCCGACAGCGGGACTGGATTGAGCTATACGCAGTATTTT.

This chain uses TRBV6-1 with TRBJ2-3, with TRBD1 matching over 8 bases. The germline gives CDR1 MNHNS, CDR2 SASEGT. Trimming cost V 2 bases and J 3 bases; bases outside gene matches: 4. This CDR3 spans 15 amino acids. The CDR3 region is CASSERTGRTDTQYF. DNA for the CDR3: TGTGCCAGCAGTGAAAGGACAGGGAGGACAGATACGCAGTATTTT.

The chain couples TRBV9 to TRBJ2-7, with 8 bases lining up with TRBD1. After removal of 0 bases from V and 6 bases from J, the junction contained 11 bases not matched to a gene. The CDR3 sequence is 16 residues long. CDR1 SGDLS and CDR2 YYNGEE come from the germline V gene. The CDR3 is CASSVDGAGGIGEQYF. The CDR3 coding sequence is TGTGCCAGCAGCGTAGACGGGGCAGGGGGCATTGGCGAGCAGTACTTC. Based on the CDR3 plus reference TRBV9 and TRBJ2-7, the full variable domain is DSGVTQTPKHLITATGQRVTLRCSPRSGDLSVYWYQQSLDQGLQFLIQYYNGEERAKGNILERFSAQQFPDLHSELNLSSLELGDSALYFCASSVDGAGGIGEQYFGPGTRLTVT.

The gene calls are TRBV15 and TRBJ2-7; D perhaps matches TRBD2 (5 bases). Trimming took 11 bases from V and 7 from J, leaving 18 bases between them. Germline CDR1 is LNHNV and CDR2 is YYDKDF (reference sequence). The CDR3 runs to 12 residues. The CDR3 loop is CASSSGVGEQYF. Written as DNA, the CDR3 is TGTGCCTCCTCATCCGGGGTTGGGGAGCAGTACTTC.

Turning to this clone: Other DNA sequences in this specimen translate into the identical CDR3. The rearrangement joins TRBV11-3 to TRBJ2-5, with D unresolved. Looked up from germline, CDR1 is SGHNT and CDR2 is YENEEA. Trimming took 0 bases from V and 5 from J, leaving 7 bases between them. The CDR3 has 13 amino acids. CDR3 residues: CASSLDRWETQYF. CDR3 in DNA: TGTGCCAGCAGCTTAGACAGGTGGGAGACCCAGTACTTC.

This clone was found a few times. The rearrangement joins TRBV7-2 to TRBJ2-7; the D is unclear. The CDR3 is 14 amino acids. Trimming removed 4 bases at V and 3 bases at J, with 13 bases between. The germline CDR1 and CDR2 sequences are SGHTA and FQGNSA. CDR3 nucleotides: TGTGCCAGCAGCTCCAGCCCCCATAACTACGAGCAGTACTTC. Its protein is CASSSSPHNYEQYF.

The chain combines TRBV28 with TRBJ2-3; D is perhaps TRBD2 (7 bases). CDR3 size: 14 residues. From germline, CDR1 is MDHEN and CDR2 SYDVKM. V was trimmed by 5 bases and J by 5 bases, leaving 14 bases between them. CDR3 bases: TGTGCCAGCAGTCCCTGGGGGGGGCAAGATACGCAGTATTTT. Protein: CASSPWGGQDTQYF.

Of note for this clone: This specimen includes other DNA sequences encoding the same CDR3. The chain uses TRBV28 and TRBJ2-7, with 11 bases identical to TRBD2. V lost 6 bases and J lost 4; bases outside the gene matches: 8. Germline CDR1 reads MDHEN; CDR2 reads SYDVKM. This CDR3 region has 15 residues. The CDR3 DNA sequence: TGTGCCAGCAGCCCTCCGGGACTAGCGGTTTACGAGCAGTACTTC. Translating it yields CASSPPGLAVYEQYF.

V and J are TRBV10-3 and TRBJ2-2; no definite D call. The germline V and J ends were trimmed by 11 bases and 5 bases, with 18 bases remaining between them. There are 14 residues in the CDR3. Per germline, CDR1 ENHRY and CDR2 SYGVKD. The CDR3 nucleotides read TGTGCCGTCCGTGGGGTGTATGGAACCGGGGAGCTGTTTTTT. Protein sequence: CAVRGVYGTGELFF.

The CDR3 DNA follows: TGTGCCAGCAGCGTAGGAATCCTTGAGGGGACCCAGTACTTC. Its translation: CASSVGILEGTQYF. The chain carries TRBV9 and TRBJ2-5; perhaps TRBD2 as D (5 bases). Trimming left V 0 bases short and J 7 bases short, with 13 bases between. The CDR3 runs 14 residues. CDR1 SGDLS and CDR2 YYNGEE come from the germline V gene.

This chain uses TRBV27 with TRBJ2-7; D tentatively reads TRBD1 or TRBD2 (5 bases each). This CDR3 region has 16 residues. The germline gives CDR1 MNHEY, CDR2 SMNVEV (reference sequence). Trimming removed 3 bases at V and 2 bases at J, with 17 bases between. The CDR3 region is CASSLPPGRGPYEQYF. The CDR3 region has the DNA TGTGCCAGCAGTTTGCCCCCTGGTCGGGGACCCTACGAGCAGTACTTC.

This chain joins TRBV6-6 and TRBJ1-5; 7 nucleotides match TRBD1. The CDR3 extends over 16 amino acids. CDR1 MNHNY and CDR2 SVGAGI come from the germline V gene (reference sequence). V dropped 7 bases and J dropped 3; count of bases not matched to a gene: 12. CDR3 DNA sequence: TGTGCCAGCACTTTAACATGGCAGGGGGACAATCAGCCCCAGCATTTT. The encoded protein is CASTLTWQGDNQPQHF.

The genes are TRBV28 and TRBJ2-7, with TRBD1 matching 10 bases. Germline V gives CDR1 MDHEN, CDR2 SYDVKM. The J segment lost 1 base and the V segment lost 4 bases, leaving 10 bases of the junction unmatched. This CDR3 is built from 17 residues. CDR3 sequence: CASSSSHWDRGSYEQYF. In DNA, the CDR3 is TGTGCCAGCAGTTCTAGCCATTGGGACAGGGGATCCTACGAGCAGTACTTC.

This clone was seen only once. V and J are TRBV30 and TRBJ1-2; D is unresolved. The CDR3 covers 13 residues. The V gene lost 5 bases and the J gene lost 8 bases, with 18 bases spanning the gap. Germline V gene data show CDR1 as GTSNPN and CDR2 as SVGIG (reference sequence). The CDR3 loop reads CAWGLPGMRGYTF. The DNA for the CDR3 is TGTGCCTGGGGACTGCCGGGGATGAGGGGCTACACCTTC.

The DNA for the CDR3 is TGCGCCAGCAGTTCCCACCTTCAGGCCGTTAACTATGGCTACACCTTC. This gives the protein CASSSHLQAVNYGYTF. V is TRBV10-1 and J is TRBJ1-2; D gene uncertain. The ends were cut back, 5 bases at V and 1 base at J, with 17 bases in the middle. The CDR3 runs to 16 residues. Germline V lookup: CDR1 WNHNN, CDR2 SYGVQD (reference sequence).

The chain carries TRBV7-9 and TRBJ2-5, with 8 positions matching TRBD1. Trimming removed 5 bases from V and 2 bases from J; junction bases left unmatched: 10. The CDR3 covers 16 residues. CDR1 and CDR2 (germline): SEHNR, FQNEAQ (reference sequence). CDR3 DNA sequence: TGTGCCAGCAGCGTAGGACAGGGATTAACACAAGAGACCCAGTACTTC. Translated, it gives CASSVGQGLTQETQYF.

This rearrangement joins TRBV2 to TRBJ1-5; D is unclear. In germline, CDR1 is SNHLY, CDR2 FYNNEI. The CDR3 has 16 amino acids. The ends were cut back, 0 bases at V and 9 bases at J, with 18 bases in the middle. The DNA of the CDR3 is TGTGCCAGCAGTGAAGCGCCGTTATCGGGCGCGGGGCCCCAGCATTTT. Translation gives CASSEAPLSGAGPQHF.

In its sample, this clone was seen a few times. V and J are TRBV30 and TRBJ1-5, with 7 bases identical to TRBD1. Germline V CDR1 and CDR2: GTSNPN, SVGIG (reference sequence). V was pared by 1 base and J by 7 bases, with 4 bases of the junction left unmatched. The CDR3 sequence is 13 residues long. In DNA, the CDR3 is TGTGCCTGGAGTGGACAGGGAAGCCAGCCCCAGCATTTT. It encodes CAWSGQGSQPQHF.

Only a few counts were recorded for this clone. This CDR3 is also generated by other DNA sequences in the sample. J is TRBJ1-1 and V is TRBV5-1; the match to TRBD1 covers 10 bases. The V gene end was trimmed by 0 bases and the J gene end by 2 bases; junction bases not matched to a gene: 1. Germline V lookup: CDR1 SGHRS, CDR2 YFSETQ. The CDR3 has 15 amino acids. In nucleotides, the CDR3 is TGCGCCAGCAGCTTGGGGGACAGGGGTAACACTGAAGCTTTCTTT. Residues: CASSLGDRGNTEAFF.